The 27 T cell receptor beta chains below all came from one sample that was sequenced in a study of metastatic and nonmetastatic thyroid tumors. No treatment had been given to any patient before thyroid surgery. Via MiXCR, TCRdb re-called the PCR reads. The repertoire has some 40,000 clones, 20% to 25% of them found once; the top ten carry about 14%. Sequencing input: tumor tissue. These receptors were obtained from a female donor with papillary thyroid cancer or a benign thyroid nodule (not recorded which). Some clones in this sample may be carry-over from other donors' samples.

This clone is deemed medium-sized. The V call is TRBV2, the J call TRBJ2-3, with a weak D call TRBD1 (5 bases). CDR1 and CDR2 (germline): SNHLY, FYNNEI. The CDR3 length is 14 residues. The ends were cut back, 1 base at V and 2 bases at J, with 7 bases in the middle. The CDR3 nucleotides read TGTGCCAGCAGTGAAGACAGGTACACAGATACGCAGTATTTT. Its translation: CASSEDRYTDTQYF.

This clone has ten or more counts. J is TRBJ2-2 and V is TRBV5-1; D might be TRBD1 (5 bases). Trimming took off 6 bases at V and 6 bases at J, with 18 bases between the two ends. Germline V gene data show CDR1 as SGHRS and CDR2 as YFSETQ. This CDR3 contains 15 residues. CDR3 nucleotide sequence: TGCGCCAGCATCGGTAGGGGCGATACGGCCGGGGAGCTGTTTTTT. Residues: CASIGRGDTAGELFF.

Written as DNA, the CDR3 is TGTGCCAGCAGTGAAACCTGGACAGGGGACGGCTACACCTTC. Amino acids: CASSETWTGDGYTF. The V and J genes are TRBV6-1 and TRBJ1-2, with 9 bases fitting TRBD1. In germline, CDR1 is MNHNS, CDR2 SASEGT. The junction had 6 bases not matched to a gene; V was cut back by 2 bases and J by 8 bases. CDR3 length: 14 amino acids.

This clone was seen only a few times. The chain joins TRBV2 to TRBJ2-1, with D uncertain. The CDR3 is 14 residues long. The V gene lost 6 bases and the J gene lost 5 bases, with 14 bases spanning the gap. Germline lookup yields CDR1 SNHLY and CDR2 FYNNEI. Here the CDR3 reads CASRGRPFDNEQFF. The CDR3 nucleotides are TGTGCCAGCAGGGGCAGGCCGTTCGACAATGAGCAGTTCTTC.

The chain has TRBV11-2 and TRBJ2-7; 7 bases agree with TRBD2. The V segment lost 3 bases and the J segment 6 bases; nucleotides outside the gene matches: 5. From germline, CDR1 is SGHAT and CDR2 FQNNGV. There are 13 residues in the CDR3. The CDR3 bases are TGTGCCAGCAGCTTTGACGGGAGGCGCGAGCAGTACTTC. Protein product: CASSFDGRREQYF.

The chain recombines TRBV27 with TRBJ2-7, with D hard to call. Germline CDR1 MNHEY, CDR2 SMNVEV (reference sequence). The CDR3 is 13 amino acids. DNA of the CDR3: TGTGCGGTGATAAAGTGGAGCTCCTACGAGCAGTACTTC. Its translation is CAVIKWSSYEQYF.

This clone showed up many times. V and J are TRBV2 and TRBJ1-2; maybe TRBD1 (6 bases). The CDR3 is made up of 14 amino acids. With 6 bases removed from V and 0 bases from J, the gap between germline ends came to 11 bases. Germline V gives CDR1 SNHLY, CDR2 FYNNEI. This CDR3 reads CASRLGHSNYGYTF. As DNA, the CDR3 is TGTGCCAGCAGGTTGGGACACTCTAACTATGGCTACACCTTC. Drawing the rest from reference TRBV2 and TRBJ1-2, the complete variable domain is EPEVTQTPSHQVTQMGQEVILRCVPISNHLYFYWYRQILGQKVEFLVSFYNNEISEKSEIFDDQFSVERPDGSNFTLKIRSTKLEDSAMYFCASRLGHSNYGYTFGSGTRLTVV.

This clone was detected many times. This rearrangement joins TRBV6-4 to TRBJ2-3; D is uncertain. The germline gives CDR1 MRHNA, CDR2 SNTAGT. Trimming left V 2 bases short and J 1 base short, with 10 bases between. The CDR3 loop spans 15 amino acids. The CDR3 region has the DNA TGTGCCAGCAGTGACGTCTTAGGCGGCACAGATACGCAGTATTTT. It codes for CASSDVLGGTDTQYF.

This clone showed up many times. The genes are TRBV12-3 or TRBV12-4 and TRBJ2-3; 10 bases match TRBD2. Unmatched junction bases numbered 11, after V lost 6 bases and J lost 2 bases. This CDR3 spans 17 amino acids. The CDR3 sequence is CASSTSGIWKNTDTQYF. The CDR3 DNA follows: TGTGCCAGCAGCACTAGCGGGATTTGGAAAAACACAGATACGCAGTATTTT.

This clone showed up just a few times. In nucleotides, the CDR3 is TGTGCCAGCAGTCCTACCCCCAGGAGGGGAGCGAGGCAGCCCCAGCATTTT. Amino acid sequence: CASSPTPRRGARQPQHF. The chain links TRBV28 to TRBJ1-5, with TRBD1 as a possible D gene (5 bases). The CDR3 is 17 amino acids. Germline loops: CDR1 MDHEN, CDR2 SYDVKM. V was trimmed by 5 bases and J by 7 bases, leaving 24 bases between them.

The V and J genes are TRBV27 and TRBJ2-7; D might be TRBD1 or TRBD2, each matching 5 bases. CDR1 and CDR2 (germline): MNHEY, SMNVEV (reference sequence). There are 12 residues in the CDR3. V shed 6 bases and J shed 9 bases, with 15 bases lying between them. CDR3 nucleotide sequence: TGTGCCAGCAGGGGGACCGGTCTCCGGCAGTACTTC. Amino acid sequence: CASRGTGLRQYF.

This clone showed up just a few times. CDR3 region: CFLASREGRNPTYEQYF. CDR3 nucleotides: TGCTTCCTGGCCTCGCGGGAGGGCCGCAACCCCACCTACGAGCAGTACTTC. J is TRBJ2-7 and V is TRBV20-1; TRBD2 matches 9 bases. Germline values: CDR1 DFQATT, CDR2 SNEGSKA (reference sequence). The CDR3 loop spans 17 amino acids.

This clone was found many times. V usage is TRBV5-1 and J usage is TRBJ1-2, with 8 bases identical to TRBD1. Germline assignment: CDR1 SGHRS and CDR2 YFSETQ. V lost 0 bases to trimming and J lost 6 bases; unmatched junction nucleotides: 7. The CDR3 has 15 amino acids. CDR3: CASSLASDRADGYTF. The CDR3 DNA sequence: TGCGCCAGCAGCTTGGCCTCGGACAGGGCGGATGGCTACACCTTC.

Concerning this clone: At one end, the junction sequence differs from germline, possibly due to a read error. J is TRBJ1-2 and V is TRBV20-1; 11 nucleotides line up with TRBD1. Germline V gene lookup returns CDR1 DFQATT and CDR2 SNEGSKA (reference sequence). The CDR3 runs 11 residues. Here the CDR3 reads CSAGGTGGERF. CDR3 DNA: TGCAGTGCTGGCGGGACAGGGGGTGAGCGCTTC.

This clone was counted at least ten times. CDR3 nucleotides: TGTGCCAGCAGCGGCGGGACAGGGGGTTCCTACAATGAGCAGTTCTTC. Its translation is CASSGGTGGSYNEQFF. This sequence joins TRBV9 and TRBJ2-1, with 11 bases that match TRBD1. Looked up from germline, CDR1 is SGDLS and CDR2 is YYNGEE. Losses at the gene ends were 3 bases for V and 1 base for J; bases not matched to a gene: 3. The CDR3 is made up of 16 amino acids.

This chain connects TRBV3-1 to TRBJ2-7; TRBD1 matches at 9 bases. Looked up from germline, CDR1 is LGHDT and CDR2 is YNNKEL (reference sequence). J lost 0 bases, V lost 4 bases, and 7 bases had no gene match. This CDR3 contains 16 residues. For the CDR3, the DNA is TGTGCCAGCAGCCCAGGCGGGACAGGGTACTCCTACGAGCAGTACTTC. It is translated as CASSPGGTGYSYEQYF.

Details on this clone: At one of its ends the junction is not consistent with the germline gene, which may arise from a read error. The V call is TRBV6-5, the J call TRBJ2-1; 10 positions agree with TRBD2. Germline V gene sequence: CDR1 MNHEY, CDR2 SVGAGI. CDR3 length equals 18 residues. CDR3 residues: CASSTVLAGCYSCNEQFF. CDR3 nucleotide sequence: TGTGCCAGCAGTACGGTACTAGCGGGGTGCTACTCCTGCAATGAGCAGTTCTTC.

The rearrangement links TRBV6-2 or TRBV6-3 to TRBJ2-5; 8 nucleotides align to TRBD2. V shed 6 bases, J shed 5 bases, and the junction held 11 bases outside the gene matches. Germline V gene sequence: CDR1 MNHEY, CDR2 SVGEGT. The CDR3 runs 15 residues. The CDR3 loop reads CASSQISGGAETQYF. Here the CDR3 DNA reads TGTGCCAGCAGCCAAATCAGCGGGGGCGCGGAGACCCAGTACTTC.

This sequence joins TRBV4-1 and TRBJ1-3; no clear D gene. Germline CDR1 is MGHRA and CDR2 is YSYEKL. CDR3 length: 13 residues. Trimming stripped 0 bases from V and 6 bases from J, with 6 bases between. The CDR3: CASSQEMENTIYF. As DNA, the CDR3 is TGCGCCAGCAGCCAAGAAATGGAAAACACCATATATTTT.

This clone is labeled as medium-sized. The rearrangement uses TRBV6-1 and TRBJ1-4; possible D gene TRBD1, 6 bases. This CDR3 comprises 14 residues. Looked up from germline, CDR1 is MNHNS and CDR2 is SASEGT. The germline V and J ends were trimmed by 7 bases and 4 bases, with 13 bases remaining between them. The CDR3 DNA follows: TGTGCCAGCACCGTAGGACAGCTTAATGAAAAACTGTTTTTT. Encoded protein: CASTVGQLNEKLFF.

On this clone itself: Just one base apart from a much larger clone, this may be a read error. This chain connects TRBV5-6 to TRBJ1-2, with 7 bases identical to TRBD1. After removal of 5 bases from V and 7 bases from J, the junction contained 8 bases not matched to a gene. This CDR3 is built from 13 residues. Germline CDR1 and CDR2: SGHDT and YYEEEE. The CDR3 here is CASRLTGVSGYTF. Here the CDR3 DNA reads TGTGCCAGCAGACTAACAGGGGTCTCTGGCTACACCTTC.

V usage is TRBV7-6 and J usage is TRBJ2-5, with a weak D call TRBD2 (5 bases). Germline V lookup: CDR1 SGHVS, CDR2 FNYEAQ. With 3 bases removed from V and 7 bases from J, the gap between germline ends came to 6 bases. There are 11 residues in the CDR3. The CDR3 coding sequence is TGTGCCAGCAGCTTCGAGGGGACCCAGTACTTC. Its protein product is CASSFEGTQYF.

This clone has more than one count but fewer than ten. The chain uses TRBV4-2 and TRBJ1-5, with D unresolved. Trimming left V 0 bases short and J 4 bases short, with 4 bases between. This CDR3 spans 13 amino acids. The V gene's germline CDR1 is LGHNA and CDR2 YNFKEQ. CDR3 residues: CASSQDSNQPQHF. The CDR3 bases are TGTGCCAGCAGCCAAGATTCTAATCAGCCCCAGCATTTT.

This clone was detected many times. The chain has TRBV24-1 and TRBJ2-3, with TRBD1 identical over 7 bases. CDR3 size: 15 residues. The ends lost 0 bases at V and 8 bases at J; junction bases unmatched: 7. Germline V gene data show CDR1 as KGHDR and CDR2 as SFDVKD. CDR3 coding DNA: TGTGCCACCAGTGATTTGCGGGACAGCCCACGTACGCAGTATTTT. It is translated as CATSDLRDSPRTQYF.

This clone was found many times. This chain connects TRBV7-3 to TRBJ2-2, with D hard to call. Germline values: CDR1 SGHTA, CDR2 FQGTGA. Trimming left V 4 bases short and J 2 bases short, with 2 bases between. The CDR3 has 12 amino acids. CDR3 nucleotides: TGTGCCAGCAGCTACAACACCGGGGAGCTGTTTTTT. The encoded protein is CASSYNTGELFF.

This clone was picked up many times. The chain links TRBV5-1 to TRBJ1-1; a possible D gene is TRBD1 (5 bases). CDR3 length: 14 residues. The ends were cut back, 1 base at V and 1 base at J, with 8 bases in the middle. CDR1 and CDR2 (germline): SGHRS, YFSETQ. The CDR3 sequence: CASSLKQGNTEAFF. The CDR3 DNA sequence: TGCGCCAGCAGCTTGAAGCAGGGGAACACTGAAGCTTTCTTT. Together with reference TRBV5-1 and TRBJ1-1, the CDR3 gives the full variable domain: KAGVTQTPRYLIKTRGQQVTLSCSPISGHRSVSWYQQTPGQGLQFLFEYFSETQRNKGNFPGRFSGRQFSNSRSEMNVSTLELGDSALYLCASSLKQGNTEAFFGQGTRLTVV.

This chain joins TRBV7-2 and TRBJ2-5; 11 bases align to TRBD1. Germline-derived CDR1 and CDR2 are SGHTA and FQGNSA. J gave up 4 bases and V 4 bases, and 2 bases lay outside the gene matches. The CDR3 has 14 residues. In DNA, the CDR3 is TGTGCCAGCAGCTCGGACAGGGGGCTAGAGACCCAGTACTTC. Translation: CASSSDRGLETQYF. The entire variable domain, with the rest obtained from reference TRBV7-2 and TRBJ2-5, is as follows: GAGVSQSPSNKVTEKGKDVELRCDPISGHTALYWYRQSLGQGLEFLIYFQGNSAPDKSGLPSDRFSAERTGGSVSTLTIQRTQQEDSAVYLCASSSDRGLETQYFGPGTRLLVL.